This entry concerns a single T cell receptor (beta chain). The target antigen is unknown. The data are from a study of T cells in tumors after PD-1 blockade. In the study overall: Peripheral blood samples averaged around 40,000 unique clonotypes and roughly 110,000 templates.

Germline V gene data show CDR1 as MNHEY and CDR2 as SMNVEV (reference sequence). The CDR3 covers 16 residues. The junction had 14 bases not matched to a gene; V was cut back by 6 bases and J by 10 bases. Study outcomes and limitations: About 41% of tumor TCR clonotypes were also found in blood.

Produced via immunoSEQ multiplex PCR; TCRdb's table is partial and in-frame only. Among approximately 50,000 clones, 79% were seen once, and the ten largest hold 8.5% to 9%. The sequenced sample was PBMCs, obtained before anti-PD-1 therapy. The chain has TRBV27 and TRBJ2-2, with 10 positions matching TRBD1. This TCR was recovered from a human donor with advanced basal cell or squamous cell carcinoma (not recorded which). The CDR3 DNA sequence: TGTGCCAGCAGCTTAGTTGGGACAGGGGTTGTTGCGGAGCTGTTTTTT. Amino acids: CASSLVGTGVVAELFF.